These T cell receptor beta chains were read from a single sample in a study of T cells in Graves' hyperthyroidism and ophthalmopathy. One entry per CDR3 protein results from TCRdb running MiXCR on the multiplex PCR reads. The repertoire has some 370,000 distinct CDR3 sequences, 17% of them found once; the top ten carry more than 30%. The sequenced sample was blood. The receptors originated from a woman in her twenties or thirties with Graves' hyperthyroidism that later progressed to Graves' ophthalmopathy. CDR3s include the opening cysteine and the closing phenylalanine or tryptophan. The D gene is left open where the match is weak. Size is stated for part of the rows, as once, few or many counts, or as a class when the clone is expanded.

CDR3 DNA,CDR3 protein,J gene,D gene,V gene,clone size
TGTGCCAGTAACACCTACAATGAGCAGTTCTTC,CASNTYNEQFF,TRBJ2-1,.,TRBV19,.
TGTGCCAGCAGCATAAGGGCTGGGACAGGTGGCAATGAGCAGTTCTTC,CASSIRAGTGGNEQFF,TRBJ2-1,TRBD1,TRBV7-6,many
TGCGCCAGCAGCTTAGTTGGAACGGATTATGGCTACACCTTC,CASSLVGTDYGYTF,TRBJ1-2,.,TRBV5-1,many
TGTGCCAGCACCCGGACTAGCGGGTTGTATAGCACCGGGGAGCTGTTTTTT,CASTRTSGLYSTGELFF,TRBJ2-2,TRBD2,TRBV12-3/TRBV12-4,many
TGTGCCAGCAGCCAAGAGGGGTCGAGTTTCTCTGGCTACACCTTC,CASSQEGSSFSGYTF,TRBJ1-2,.,TRBV3-1,.
TGCGCCAGCAGCTTGCTCACGGGACCAAGCTACGAGCAGTACTTC,CASSLLTGPSYEQYF,TRBJ2-7,.,TRBV5-1,many
TGTGCCAGCAGTCAAAACACAGGGGATCACGAGCAGTACTTC,CASSQNTGDHEQYF,TRBJ2-7,TRBD1,TRBV6-1,many
TGTGCCAGCAGCGGGGGGGGACAGGGGGCGGGCGAGCAGTACTTC,CASSGGGQGAGEQYF,TRBJ2-7,TRBD1,TRBV9,.
TGTGCCAGTAGTATCCCAGGGCTAAACACTGAAGCTTTCTTT,CASSIPGLNTEAFF,TRBJ1-1,.,TRBV19,few
TGTGCCAGCGGGGTGCGCGCGGTCCACGAGCAGTACTTC,CASGVRAVHEQYF,TRBJ2-7,.,TRBV6-1,many
TGTGCCACCAGCAGTAGACAGCACAATCAGCCCCAGCATTTT,CATSSRQHNQPQHF,TRBJ1-5,.,TRBV15,many
TGTGCCAGCAGTACTATTAGCGGGGGGGCCCGCACCGGGGAGCTGTTTTTT,CASSTISGGARTGELFF,TRBJ2-2,TRBD2,TRBV6-2/TRBV6-3,.